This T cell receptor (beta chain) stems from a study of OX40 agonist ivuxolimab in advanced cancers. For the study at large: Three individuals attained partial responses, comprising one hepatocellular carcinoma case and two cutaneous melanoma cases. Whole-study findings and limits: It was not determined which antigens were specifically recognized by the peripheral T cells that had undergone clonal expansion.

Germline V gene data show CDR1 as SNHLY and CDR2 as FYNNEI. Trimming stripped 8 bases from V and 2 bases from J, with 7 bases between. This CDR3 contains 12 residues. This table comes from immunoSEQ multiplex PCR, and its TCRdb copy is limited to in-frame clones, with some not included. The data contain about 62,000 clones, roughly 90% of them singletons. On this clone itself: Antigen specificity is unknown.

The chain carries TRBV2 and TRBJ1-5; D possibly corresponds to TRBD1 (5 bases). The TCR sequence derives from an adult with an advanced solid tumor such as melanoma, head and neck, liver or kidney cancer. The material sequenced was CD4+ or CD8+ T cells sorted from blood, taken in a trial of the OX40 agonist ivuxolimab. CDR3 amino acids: CASAGGNQPQHF. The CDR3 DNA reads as TGTGCCAGCGCGGGGGGCAATCAGCCCCAGCATTTT.